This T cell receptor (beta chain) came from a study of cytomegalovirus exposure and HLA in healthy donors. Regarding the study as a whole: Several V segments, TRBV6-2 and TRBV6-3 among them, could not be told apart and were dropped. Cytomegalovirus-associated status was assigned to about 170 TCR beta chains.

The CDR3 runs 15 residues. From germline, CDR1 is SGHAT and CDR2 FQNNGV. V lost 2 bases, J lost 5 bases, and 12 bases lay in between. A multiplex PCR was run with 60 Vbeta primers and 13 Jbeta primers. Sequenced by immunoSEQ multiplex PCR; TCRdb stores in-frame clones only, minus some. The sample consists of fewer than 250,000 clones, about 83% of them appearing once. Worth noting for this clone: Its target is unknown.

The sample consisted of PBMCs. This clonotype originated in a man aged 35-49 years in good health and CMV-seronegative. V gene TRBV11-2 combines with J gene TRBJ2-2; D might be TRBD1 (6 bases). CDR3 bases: TGTGCCAGCAGCTTACTGGGGGCGCGAACCGGGGAGCTGTTTTTT. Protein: CASSLLGARTGELFF.